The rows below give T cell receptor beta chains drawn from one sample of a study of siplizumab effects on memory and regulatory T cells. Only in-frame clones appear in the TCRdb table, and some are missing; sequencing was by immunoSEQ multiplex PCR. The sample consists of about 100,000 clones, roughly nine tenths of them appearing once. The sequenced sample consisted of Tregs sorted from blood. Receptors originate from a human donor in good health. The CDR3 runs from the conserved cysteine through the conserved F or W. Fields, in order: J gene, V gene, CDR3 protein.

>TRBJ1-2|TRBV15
CATRPDGGYGYTF
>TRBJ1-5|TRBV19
CASKVAEYSNQPQHF
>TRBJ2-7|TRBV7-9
CASRRDNYEQYF
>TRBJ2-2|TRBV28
CASRSSNTGELFF
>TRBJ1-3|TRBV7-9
CASSSGTLGNTIYF
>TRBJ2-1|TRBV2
CASSDFTSEQFF
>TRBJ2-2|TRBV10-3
CAISLTSGSSGELFF
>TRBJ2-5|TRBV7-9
CASSTQGLQETQYF
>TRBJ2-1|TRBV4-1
CASSPLTGAYNEQFF
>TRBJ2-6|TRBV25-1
CARKTGAGANVLTF